These 7 T cell receptor beta chains originate from one sample sequenced in a study of blood T cells in healthy people across ages. A second PCR of 7 to 11 cycles used a sample-barcoded 5' primer and a J-beta primer mix. Via MiXCR, TCRdb re-called the 5' RACE reads, giving one row per CDR3 protein. The table records more than 1,400,000 distinct CDR3 sequences, about 43% of them present only once. The sequenced sample consisted of blood. Receptor source: a woman younger than 35 in good health.

The table lists this clonotype with many counts. This sequence joins TRBV6-6 and TRBJ2-1, with 16 bases aligning to TRBD2. V was pared by 1 base and J by 9 bases, with 6 bases of the junction left unmatched. This CDR3 is 17 amino acids long. In germline, CDR1 is MNHNY, CDR2 SVGAGI (reference sequence). DNA of the CDR3: TGTGCCAGCAGTTACTTCCCGGGACTAGCGGGAGGGGGTGAGCAGTTCTTC. It specifies CASSYFPGLAGGGEQFF.

CDR3 sequence reads: CASSDGTGGRNTEAFF. As DNA, the CDR3 is TGCGCCAGCAGCGACGGGACAGGGGGCCGGAACACTGAAGCTTTCTTT. This chain links TRBV5-1 with TRBJ1-1, with 12 positions matching TRBD1. This CDR3 has 16 residues. Per germline, CDR1 SGHRS and CDR2 YFSETQ. J was trimmed by 1 base and V by 4 bases; bases with no gene match: 5.

This clonotype was observed many times. The chain has TRBV12-3 or TRBV12-4 and TRBJ2-3, with 7 bases identical to TRBD2. Trimming took 4 bases from V and 0 from J; bases not matched to a gene: 7. The CDR3 runs to 16 residues. CDR3 amino acids: CASSSLLATSTDTQYF. The CDR3 coding sequence is TGTGCCAGCAGTTCCTTACTAGCGACGAGCACAGATACGCAGTATTTT.

This clonotype showed up just a few times. V is TRBV6-1 and J is TRBJ2-7; D is possibly TRBD2 (6 bases). This CDR3 region has 14 residues. The ends were cut back, 7 bases at V and 2 bases at J, with 15 bases in the middle. The germline gives CDR1 MNHNS, CDR2 SASEGT. The DNA of the CDR3 is TGTGCCAGCAACGACGCTAGCGAAGCCTACGAGCAGTACTTC. This encodes CASNDASEAYEQYF.

The V and J genes are TRBV11-2 and TRBJ2-3, with a weak D call TRBD1 (6 bases). The CDR3 runs to 16 residues. The ends were cut back, 5 bases at V and 4 bases at J, with 19 bases in the middle. The germline V gene has CDR1 SGHAT and CDR2 FQNNGV. CDR3 protein: CASSPQGQFSADTQYF. The CDR3 DNA reads as TGTGCCAGCAGCCCCCAGGGACAATTCTCTGCAGATACGCAGTATTTT.

This clonotype occurred a few times. The chain carries TRBV6-5 and TRBJ2-4; 9 bases match TRBD1. CDR3 length: 13 amino acids. Trimming cost V 6 bases and J 6 bases; bases outside gene matches: 3. Germline CDR1 is MNHEY and CDR2 is SVGAGI. DNA of the CDR3: TGTGCCAGCAGGCCGGGACAGGGAAACATTCAGTACTTC. Its protein is CASRPGQGNIQYF.

With regard to this clonotype: Relative to the germline gene, one junction end is altered; a read error may explain this. The chain employs TRBV29-1 and TRBJ2-5; D assignment may be TRBD1 or TRBD2 (6 bases each). Germline values: CDR1 SQVTM, CDR2 ANQGSEA. CDR3 length: 14 residues. This CDR3 reads CGGEQGLPGETRYF. DNA of the CDR3: TGCGGCGGGGAACAGGGCCTACCCGGAGAGACCCGGTACTTC.